The present entry profiles one T cell receptor beta chain with its context. Its antigen remains unidentified. Germline V CDR1 and CDR2: ENHRY, SYGVKD. The CDR3 totals 14 residues. J lost 2 bases, V lost 7 bases, and 4 bases had no gene match. These data are taken from a study of cytomegalovirus exposure and HLA in healthy donors. Points from the study as a whole: Listed as cytomegalovirus-associated were 150 or so TCR beta chains. The classifier, whose performance was assessed in both the original and validation cohorts, reportedly diagnosed cytomegalovirus status with high specificity and sensitivity. In vitro experiments confirmed that a few CMV-associated chains were specific for CMV antigens.

Using immunoSEQ multiplex PCR, the repertoire was profiled, and TCRdb retains in-frame clones only, with some absent. Among 300,000 or so clones listed, nearly 90% were seen once. The TCR sequence derives from a man aged 25-45 years in good health and CMV-seronegative. Sequenced material: PBMCs. The chain joins TRBV10-3 to TRBJ2-7, with 11 nucleotides matching TRBD1. The CDR3 loop reads CAIKGQGAAYEQYF. The DNA for the CDR3 is TGTGCCATCAAAGGACAGGGGGCGGCCTACGAGCAGTACTTC.